Reported below is one T cell receptor beta chain. The data are from a study of T cell repertoires in cytomegalovirus infection. MiXCR, applied by TCRdb to the reads, yields one record per CDR3 protein. The table shows about 260,000 distinct CDR3 sequences, with roughly 9.1% occurring only once. The CDR3 covers 15 residues. Trimming took 3 bases from V and 5 from J; bases not matched to a gene: 4. The rearrangement joins TRBV12-3 or TRBV12-4 to TRBJ2-7; 13 nucleotides line up with TRBD2. Input material: PBMCs. The TCR originated in a human donor in good health (CMV status not recorded). Some clones in this sample may be carry-over from other donors' samples. Written as DNA, the CDR3 is TGTGCCAGCAGTTTCAGGACTAGCGGGAGAAACGAGCAGTACTTC. As protein: CASSFRTSGRNEQYF.